Listed below are T cell receptor beta chains from one sample, sequenced in a study of blood T cell repertoires in COVID-19. Sequencing was performed with immunoSEQ multiplex PCR; in TCRdb, only in-frame clones are kept and a portion is missing. The table has about 110,000 clones, 65% to 90% seen once. Sample: peripheral blood. The receptor source for this set is a man older than 75 with acute or convalescent COVID-19. Both conserved end residues are part of each CDR3. The order of the fields is CDR3 length, V gene, D gene, J gene, clone size, CDR3 DNA, CDR3 protein. D genes are given only for firm matches. The listing skips clone size in some rows; elsewhere it reads once, few, many or a size class.

13,TRBV11-2,NA,TRBJ2-3,NA,TGTGCCAGCAGCTTAGACAGGGGAGATACGCAGTATTTT,CASSLDRGDTQYF
16,TRBV7-9,TRBD2,TRBJ2-7,NA,TGTGCCAGCAGCTTAGCACTAGCGGGAGGAACATCCGAGCAGTACTTC,CASSLALAGGTSEQYF
15,TRBV6-2/TRBV6-3,TRBD1,TRBJ2-7,once,TGTGCCAGCAGCCCCCGCCGGGACAGGGGTTACGAGCAGTACTTC,CASSPRRDRGYEQYF
15,TRBV9,NA,TRBJ1-1,few,TGTGCCAGCAGCGTAGGGGGACAAATGAACACTGAAGCTTTCTTT,CASSVGGQMNTEAFF
15,TRBV9,TRBD1,TRBJ1-6,once,TGTGCCAGCAGCGTACTGGGACAGGGGGTTTCACCCCTCCACTTT,CASSVLGQGVSPLHF
14,TRBV7-2,NA,TRBJ2-2,NA,TGTGCCAGCAGCCTGGACACCTTCACCGGGGAGCTGTTTTTT,CASSLDTFTGELFF
14,TRBV19,NA,TRBJ1-1,NA,TGTGCCAGTAGTTTTCCAGAACGGAACACTGAAGCTTTCTTT,CASSFPERNTEAFF
14,TRBV2,NA,TRBJ2-6,NA,TGTGCCAGCAGCTCAGGGTCTGGGGCCAACGTCCTGACTTTC,CASSSGSGANVLTF
14,TRBV5-1,TRBD1,TRBJ2-7,few,TGCGCCAGCAGCTTGGGAGGGGGCTCTGGCGAGCAGTACTTC,CASSLGGGSGEQYF
15,TRBV5-1,NA,TRBJ1-5,NA,TGCGCCAGCAGCTTGGCCGGGTCGGAGAATCAGCCCCAGCATTTT,CASSLAGSENQPQHF
13,TRBV9,NA,TRBJ2-1,NA,TGTGCCAGCAGCGGTGACTACTACAATGAGCAGTTCTTC,CASSGDYYNEQFF
13,TRBV19,NA,TRBJ1-5,NA,TGTGCCAGTAATATGAGAACTCAACAGCCCCAGCATTTT,CASNMRTQQPQHF
16,TRBV6-6,NA,TRBJ1-2,NA,TGTGCCAGCAGTAATCGTAACAGGATTTCTAACTATGGCTACACCTTC,CASSNRNRISNYGYTF
15,TRBV4-2,NA,TRBJ2-1,NA,TGTGCCAGCAGCCAAGATGTAGTTTCCTACAATGAGCAGTTCTTC,CASSQDVVSYNEQFF
14,TRBV5-1,NA,TRBJ2-3,NA,TGCGCCAGCAGCTTGCAAGCTAGCACAGATACGCAGTATTTT,CASSLQASTDTQYF
15,TRBV7-9,TRBD1,TRBJ1-3,NA,TGTGCCAGCAGCACGGGACAGGGGGACGGAAACACCATATATTTT,CASSTGQGDGNTIYF
15,TRBV18,NA,TRBJ2-3,NA,TGTGCCAGCTCACCGCCGGGGTCTAGCACAGATACGCAGTATTTT,CASSPPGSSTDTQYF
16,TRBV9,TRBD1,TRBJ1-2,NA,TGTGCCAGCAGCGTAGCTGAAGGCGGTGGACAGGGCGGCTACACCTTC,CASSVAEGGGQGGYTF
11,TRBV6-5,TRBD2,TRBJ2-1,NA,TGTGCCAGCAAGGCGGGAGATGAGCAGTTCTTC,CASKAGDEQFF
16,TRBV5-1,NA,TRBJ1-3,NA,TGCGCCAGCAGCTTTAGACTCCTTTCCTCTGGAAACACCATATATTTT,CASSFRLLSSGNTIYF
16,TRBV6-5,NA,TRBJ2-1,NA,TGTGCCAGCAGTTACTCCGGGAGAATCGCCTACAATGAGCAGTTCTTC,CASSYSGRIAYNEQFF
18,TRBV6-6,TRBD2,TRBJ2-3,NA,TGTGCCAGCAGTCCCCAGGGACTAGCGTTTTCTAGCACAGATACGCAGTATTTT,CASSPQGLAFSSTDTQYF
16,TRBV19,NA,TRBJ1-3,NA,TGTGCCAGTAGTAACTTCAGGGGCAGGTCCGGAAACACCATATATTTT,CASSNFRGRSGNTIYF
13,TRBV7-9,NA,TRBJ2-1,NA,TGTGCCAGCAGCTCCTACCGTTACAATGAGCAGTTCTTC,CASSSYRYNEQFF
15,TRBV19,TRBD1,TRBJ1-5,NA,TGTGCCAGTAGTGATGGACAGGTTGTCAATCAGCCCCAGCATTTT,CASSDGQVVNQPQHF
16,TRBV7-2,TRBD1,TRBJ1-3,few,TGTGCCAGCAGCTTAGCGGGACAGGTCTCTGGAAACACCATATATTTT,CASSLAGQVSGNTIYF
15,TRBV5-1,TRBD1,TRBJ1-1,NA,TGCGCCAGCAGCTTGGGGACAGGGGGAGTCACTGAAGCTTTCTTT,CASSLGTGGVTEAFF